The rows below give T cell receptor beta chains drawn from one sample of a study of response to subunit inactivated influenza vaccine. TCRdb called the RT-PCR reads again in MiXCR, with one record for every CDR3 protein. Of about 780,000 distinct CDR3 sequences detected, around 18% appear once; the ten largest clones hold approximately 11%. The sequenced sample was PBMCs from blood, obtained about 5 days after vaccination. All receptors derive from a man aged 45-60 years who received an inactivated influenza vaccine. Each CDR3 is given with its conserved first and last residue. D genes are given only for firm matches. Only some rows state a clone size, as once, few, many or a class for expanded clones.

abundance: few
v_gene: TRBV12-3/TRBV12-4
j_gene: TRBJ2-3
d_gene: .
CDR3aa: CASSLAWPRPMRRYF
CDR3nt: TGTGCCAGCAGTTTAGCCTGGCCACGGCCCATGCGTCGGTATTTT

abundance: few
v_gene: TRBV20-1
j_gene: TRBJ2-7
d_gene: .
CDR3aa: CSARDAVTYEQYF
CDR3nt: TGCAGTGCTAGAGATGCAGTGACCTACGAGCAGTACTTC

abundance: few
v_gene: TRBV12-3/TRBV12-4
j_gene: TRBJ1-1
d_gene: TRBD1
CDR3aa: CASSWTGANTEAFF
CDR3nt: TGTGCCAGCAGTTGGACAGGGGCGAACACTGAAGCTTTCTTT

abundance: .
v_gene: TRBV14
j_gene: TRBJ2-5
d_gene: .
CDR3aa: CASSHPSLGETQYF
CDR3nt: TGTGCCAGCAGCCATCCATCCCTAGGGGAGACCCAGTACTTC

abundance: .
v_gene: TRBV5-1
j_gene: TRBJ2-2
d_gene: TRBD1
CDR3aa: CASSLDRGDGELFF
CDR3nt: TGCGCCAGCAGCTTGGACAGGGGGGACGGGGAGCTGTTTTTT

abundance: .
v_gene: TRBV20-1
j_gene: TRBJ1-1
d_gene: .
CDR3aa: CSASFNRWDTEAFF
CDR3nt: TGCAGTGCTAGTTTTAACAGGTGGGACACTGAAGCTTTCTTT

abundance: few
v_gene: TRBV18
j_gene: TRBJ2-1
d_gene: TRBD2
CDR3aa: CASSPFGSSGRRRGNEQFF
CDR3nt: TGTGCCAGCTCACCATTCGGATCTAGCGGGAGGCGGAGGGGGAATGAGCAGTTCTTC

abundance: few
v_gene: TRBV7-2
j_gene: TRBJ1-5
d_gene: .
CDR3aa: CASSLDGPGPQHF
CDR3nt: TGTGCCAGCAGCTTGGACGGTCCTGGGCCCCAGCATTTT

abundance: .
v_gene: TRBV7-2
j_gene: TRBJ2-7
d_gene: .
CDR3aa: CASSPSLRGSYEQYF
CDR3nt: TGTGCCAGCAGTCCATCATTGCGGGGTTCCTACGAGCAGTACTTC

abundance: .
v_gene: TRBV10-3
j_gene: TRBJ2-2
d_gene: TRBD2
CDR3aa: CAISDPTSGYTGELFF
CDR3nt: TGTGCCATCAGTGACCCGACTAGCGGGTACACCGGGGAGCTGTTTTTT

abundance: .
v_gene: TRBV6-2/TRBV6-3
j_gene: TRBJ1-6
d_gene: .
CDR3aa: CASSSQGSNSPLHF
CDR3nt: TGTGCCAGCAGTTCACAGGGCAGTAATTCACCCCTCCACTTT

abundance: few
v_gene: TRBV5-1
j_gene: TRBJ2-7
d_gene: .
CDR3aa: CASSFTWQGTYEQYF
CDR3nt: TGCGCCAGCAGCTTTACCTGGCAGGGGACCTACGAGCAGTACTTC

abundance: many
v_gene: TRBV5-1
j_gene: TRBJ1-4
d_gene: .
CDR3aa: CASSWAGGDLEKLFF
CDR3nt: TGCGCCAGCAGCTGGGCTGGGGGGGACTTGGAAAAACTGTTTTTT

abundance: few
v_gene: TRBV20-1
j_gene: TRBJ2-7
d_gene: TRBD2
CDR3aa: CSASGGGRPTYEQYF
CDR3nt: TGCAGTGCTAGTGGCGGGGGGCGTCCGACCTACGAGCAGTACTTC

abundance: few
v_gene: TRBV15
j_gene: TRBJ2-5
d_gene: TRBD2
CDR3aa: CATSRGIAGGQETQYF
CDR3nt: TGTGCCACCAGCAGGGGGATAGCGGGGGGGCAAGAGACCCAGTACTTC

abundance: .
v_gene: TRBV4-3
j_gene: TRBJ1-2
d_gene: .
CDR3aa: CASSQDPQGGYGYTF
CDR3nt: TGCGCCAGCAGCCAAGATCCACAGGGAGGCTATGGCTACACCTTC

abundance: .
v_gene: TRBV5-1
j_gene: TRBJ2-7
d_gene: TRBD2
CDR3aa: CASTPDSGGTYVAEQYF
CDR3nt: TGCGCCAGCACCCCGGATAGCGGGGGCACATACGTAGCCGAGCAGTACTTC

abundance: many
v_gene: TRBV7-2
j_gene: TRBJ2-5
d_gene: TRBD2
CDR3aa: CASSLAGPQLQETQYF
CDR3nt: TGTGCCAGCAGCCTAGCGGGGCCACAGCTTCAAGAGACCCAGTACTTC

abundance: .
v_gene: TRBV5-1
j_gene: TRBJ2-2
d_gene: .
CDR3aa: CASSPGVSDTGELFF
CDR3nt: TGCGCCAGCAGCCCGGGAGTGTCGGACACCGGGGAGCTGTTTTTT

abundance: few
v_gene: TRBV7-2
j_gene: TRBJ1-3
d_gene: .
CDR3aa: CASSVDIAGNTIYF
CDR3nt: TGTGCCAGCAGCGTAGACATAGCTGGAAACACCATATATTTT

abundance: many
v_gene: TRBV29-1
j_gene: TRBJ2-5
d_gene: TRBD2
CDR3aa: CSVETGAPGGQETQYF
CDR3nt: TGCAGCGTTGAAACCGGGGCCCCGGGGGGCCAAGAGACCCAGTACTTC